This record covers a single T cell receptor beta chain. Germline V gene data show CDR1 as SGDLS and CDR2 as YYNGEE. This CDR3 region has 15 residues. Between the trimmed V and J ends, which lost 0 bases and 3 bases, there was a span of 12 bases. This specimen belongs to a study of blood T cell repertoires in COVID-19. Background on the study: Donors in the United States, Italy and Spain gave samples during acute or convalescent COVID-19. Sources were T cells, B-cell-depleted T cells, or PBMCs; the material itself was cDNA or gDNA.

In the original processing: Amplification with reference gene primers provided the estimates of nucleated cell counts. TCRdb's table, derived via immunoSEQ multiplex PCR, lists solely in-frame clones and lacks some. Clone size and V and J calls were adopted from that table, with D and trimming inferred from the DNA. The repertoire has 300,000 to 400,000 clones, 75% to 90% of them found once; the top ten carry around 6%. Seattle patients were enrolled while actively infected and followed longitudinally. The TCR originated in a woman aged 45-60 years with COVID-19, enrolled during active disease. The sample taken for sequencing was peripheral blood. V and J are TRBV9 and TRBJ1-2; tentatively, D is TRBD1 (5 bases). CDR3 sequence (DNA): TGTGCCAGCAGCGTAGGACAGCGAAATCACTATGGCTACACCTTC. Translated: CASSVGQRNHYGYTF.